This T cell receptor (beta chain) was observed in a study of a mutant IDH1 vaccine in newly diagnosed glioma. Study details: Every participant had undergone radiotherapy, temozolomide, or both before, and most underwent both.

Repertoires were generated with immunoSEQ multiplex PCR, while TCRdb's copy carries only in-frame clones and drops some. This repertoire shows about 56,000 clones, over 80% found once; its top ten account for 1.1% to 1.5%. The time point: week 23, last vaccination. Vaccine doses each comprised 300 ug of mutant IDH1 20-mer peptide, with topical imiquimod. A note on this clone: What it binds is unknown.

The junction had 11 bases not matched to a gene; V was cut back by 3 bases and J by 3 bases. The germline gives CDR1 SEHNR, CDR2 FQNEAQ (reference sequence). CDR3 length: 18 residues. This specimen consisted of PBMCs, obtained from a glioma patient whose treatment included an IDH1 peptide vaccine. The chain has TRBV7-9 and TRBJ2-7; TRBD2 matches 13 bases. The receptor was derived from a man aged 35-49 years with glioma. CDR3 coding DNA: TGTGCCAGCAGCTTTATTAAGGGGAGGACTAGCGGGAGCTACGAGCAGTACTTC. Its translation: CASSFIKGRTSGSYEQYF.